The present TCR beta chain was sequenced within a study of blood T cell repertoires in COVID-19. Study summary: Sites across the United States, Italy and Spain contributed samples from acute and convalescent COVID-19. The analysed material was cDNA or gDNA that came from T cells, B-cell-depleted T cells, or PBMCs.

Enrollment of patients from Seattle took place during active infection, with longitudinal follow-up. Trimming shortened V by 1 base and J by 8 bases, and 8 bases separated the two germline ends. CDR3 size: 12 residues. The V gene's germline CDR1 is SGHTA and CDR2 FQGNSA. The method was immunoSEQ multiplex PCR; TCRdb's version includes in-frame clones alone and lacks a portion of them. The profile shows under 150,000 clones, 70% to 90% of them singletons. The TCR originated in a woman aged 60-70 years with COVID-19, enrolled during active disease. This sequence joins TRBV7-2 and TRBJ1-2, with D hard to call. The sample comprised peripheral blood. This chain's CDR3 is CASSLDGEGYTF. The DNA for the CDR3 is TGTGCCAGCAGCTTAGATGGAGAGGGCTACACCTTC.